This TCR beta chain was identified during a study of blood T cell repertoires in COVID-19. Study details: The United States, Italy and Spain supplied acute and convalescent COVID-19 samples. Sample material is recorded as cDNA or gDNA derived from T cells, B-cell-depleted T cells, or PBMCs.

In the authors' methods: It was from reference gene primer amplification that nucleated cell counts were estimated. Repertoires were generated with immunoSEQ multiplex PCR, while TCRdb's copy carries only in-frame clones and drops some. V, J and clone size derive from that table, while D and trimming were established from the DNA sequence. The sample includes under 200,000 clones, 75% to 90% seen only once; the top ten take less than 3.5%. The TCR sequence derives from a woman in her sixties with acute or convalescent COVID-19. Source material: peripheral blood.

The DNA of the CDR3 is TGTGCCACCAGTGATTTCGGGAACGACAGGGCCGGGGAGCTGTTTTTT. This gives the protein CATSDFGNDRAGELFF. V usage is TRBV24-1 and J usage is TRBJ2-2, with TRBD1 identical over 7 bases. The CDR3 runs to 16 residues. After removal of 1 base from V and 6 bases from J, the junction contained 7 bases not matched to a gene. The germline V gene encodes CDR1 KGHDR and CDR2 SFDVKD.